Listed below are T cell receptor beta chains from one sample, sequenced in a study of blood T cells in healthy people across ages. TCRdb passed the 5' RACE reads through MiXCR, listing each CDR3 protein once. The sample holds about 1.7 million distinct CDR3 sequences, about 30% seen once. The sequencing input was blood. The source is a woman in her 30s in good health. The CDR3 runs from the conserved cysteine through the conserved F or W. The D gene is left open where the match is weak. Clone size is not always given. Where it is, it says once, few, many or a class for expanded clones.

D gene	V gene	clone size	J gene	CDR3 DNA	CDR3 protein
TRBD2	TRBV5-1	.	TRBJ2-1	TGCGCCAGCGGCGAACCGGGACTAGCGGGGGGCAATGAGCAGTTCTTC	CASGEPGLAGGNEQFF
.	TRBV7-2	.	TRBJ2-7	TGTGCCAGCAGCCAGTTAGGTAGGCTCGTATACGAGCAGTACTTC	CASSQLGRLVYEQYF
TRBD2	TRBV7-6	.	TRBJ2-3	TGTGCCAGCAGCGGAACGGGACTAGCGGGAGGGCTAAAGCTGAAGGATACGCAGTATTTT	CASSGTGLAGGLKLKDTQYF
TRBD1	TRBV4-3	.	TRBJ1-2	TGCGCCAGCAGCCCAGCTTCGGGACAGTACTATGGCTACACCTTC	CASSPASGQYYGYTF
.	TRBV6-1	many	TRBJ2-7	TGTGCCGCCTCCCGTGGTCCCGTTGACTACGAGCAGTACTTC	CAASRGPVDYEQYF
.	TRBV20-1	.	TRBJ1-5	TGCAGTGCTAGTCAGGGAACCGGGGAGCCCCAGCATTTT	CSASQGTGEPQHF
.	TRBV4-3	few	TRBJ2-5	TGCGCCAGCAGCCAAGATCGTGGTGGTGGGGATGAGCAGTACTTC	CASSQDRGGGDEQYF
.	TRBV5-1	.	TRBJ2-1	TGCGCCACCAGCTTTCGGGATCGGCGAGTCTCTGAGCAGTTCTTC	CATSFRDRRVSEQFF
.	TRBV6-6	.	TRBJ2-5	TGTGCCAGGACAGGTGAACGGGAGACCCAGTACTTC	CARTGERETQYF
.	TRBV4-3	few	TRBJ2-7	TGCGCCAGCAGCCAGGAGCGGACAGCCCACGAGCAGTACTTC	CASSQERTAHEQYF
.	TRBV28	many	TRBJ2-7	TGTGCCAGCAGTTTCCTAACTGGGGGGCCACCGCTCCACGAGCAGTACTTC	CASSFLTGGPPLHEQYF
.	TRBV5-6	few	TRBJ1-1	TGTGCCAGCAGCCTCCCGGACACTGAAGCTTTCTTT	CASSLPDTEAFF
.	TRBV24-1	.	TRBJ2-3	TGTGCCACCAGTGATTCCAGGGGCCCCTCAGATACGCAGTATTTT	CATSDSRGPSDTQYF
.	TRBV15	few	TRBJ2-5	TGTGCCACCAGCAGAACAGGCCCCGAGACCCAGTACTTC	CATSRTGPETQYF
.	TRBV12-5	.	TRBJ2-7	TGTGCTAGTGCTTGGGCGGAGCGTTACGAGCAGTACTTC	CASAWAERYEQYF
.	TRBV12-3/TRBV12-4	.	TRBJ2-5	TGTGCCAGCAGGCCCGGGTCAGGAGACTGTCTAAGTTGGGGGGAGACCCAGTACTTC	CASRPGSGDCLSWGETQYF
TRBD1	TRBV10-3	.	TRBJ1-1	TGTGCCATCAGGGGGACAGGGGAGGCTGCTGAAGCTTTCTTT	CAIRGTGEAAEAFF
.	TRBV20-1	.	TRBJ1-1	TGCAGTGCTAGATTGGGGCGCGTACGGTTGGACACTGAAGCTTTCTTT	CSARLGRVRLDTEAFF
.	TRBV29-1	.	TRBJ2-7	TGCAGCGTTGAGGACGGTCGTGAGCAGTACTTC	CSVEDGREQYF
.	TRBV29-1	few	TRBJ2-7	TGCAGCGCCCTTACCTACGAGCAGTACTTC	CSALTYEQYF
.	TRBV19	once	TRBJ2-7	TGTGCCAGTAGTATCCGCAGGGGGGCCGGGGAGCAGTACTTC	CASSIRRGAGEQYF
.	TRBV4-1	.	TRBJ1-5	TGCGCCAGCAGCCGAGAAGGGGGTCCCCAGCATTTT	CASSREGGPQHF
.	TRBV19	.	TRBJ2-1	TGTGCCAGTAGTATCAGCCGTCTACCCTACAATGAGCAGTTCTTC	CASSISRLPYNEQFF
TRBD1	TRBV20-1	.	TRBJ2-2	TGCAGTGCTAAAAATCCGGGACAGGGAACCGGGGAGCTGTTTTTT	CSAKNPGQGTGELFF
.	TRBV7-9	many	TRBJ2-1	TGTGCCAGCAGCACGGACCGGGGTGAGCAGTTCTTC	CASSTDRGEQFF
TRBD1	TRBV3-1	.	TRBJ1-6	TGTGCCAGCACCGCTACAGGGGCGAATTCACCCCTCCACTTT	CASTATGANSPLHF
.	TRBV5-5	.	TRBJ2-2	TGTGCCAGCGGGGCGCAGGCGGACACCGGGGAGCTGTTTTTT	CASGAQADTGELFF
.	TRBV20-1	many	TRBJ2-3	TGCAGTGCTAGAGTTCGCTCCAGGGATACGCAGTATTTT	CSARVRSRDTQYF
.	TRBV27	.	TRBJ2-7	TGTGCCAGCAGTTTATCGGGCTATGGGTCCTACGAGCAGTACTTC	CASSLSGYGSYEQYF
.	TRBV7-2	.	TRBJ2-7	TGTGCCAGCAGCTTTCTACAGGGACCTCCCTACGAGCAGTACTTC	CASSFLQGPPYEQYF
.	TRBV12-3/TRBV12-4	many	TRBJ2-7	TGTGCCAGCAGTTGGGGTACCACCTACGAGCAGTACTTC	CASSWGTTYEQYF
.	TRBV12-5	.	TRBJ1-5	TGTGCTAGCCGAAAAACCAATCAGCCCCAGCATTTT	CASRKTNQPQHF
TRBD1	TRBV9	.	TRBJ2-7	TGTGCCAGCAGCGTTGGACAGGGTTACGACGAGCAGTACTTC	CASSVGQGYDEQYF
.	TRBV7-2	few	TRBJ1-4	TGTGCCACCGCGCGGGGCCTTAATGAAAAACTGTTTTTT	CATARGLNEKLFF
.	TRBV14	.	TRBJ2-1	TGTGCCAGCAGCCAAGATTGGGCTCGTTCCTACAATGAGCAGTTCTTC	CASSQDWARSYNEQFF
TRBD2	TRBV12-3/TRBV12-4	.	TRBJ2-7	TGTGCCAGCAGTTTAGTAGCGGGGGGGCCCCTCGAGCAGTACTTC	CASSLVAGGPLEQYF
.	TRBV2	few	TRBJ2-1	TGTGCCAGCAGAATCAGGGCCACCCTCAATGAGCAGTTCTTC	CASRIRATLNEQFF